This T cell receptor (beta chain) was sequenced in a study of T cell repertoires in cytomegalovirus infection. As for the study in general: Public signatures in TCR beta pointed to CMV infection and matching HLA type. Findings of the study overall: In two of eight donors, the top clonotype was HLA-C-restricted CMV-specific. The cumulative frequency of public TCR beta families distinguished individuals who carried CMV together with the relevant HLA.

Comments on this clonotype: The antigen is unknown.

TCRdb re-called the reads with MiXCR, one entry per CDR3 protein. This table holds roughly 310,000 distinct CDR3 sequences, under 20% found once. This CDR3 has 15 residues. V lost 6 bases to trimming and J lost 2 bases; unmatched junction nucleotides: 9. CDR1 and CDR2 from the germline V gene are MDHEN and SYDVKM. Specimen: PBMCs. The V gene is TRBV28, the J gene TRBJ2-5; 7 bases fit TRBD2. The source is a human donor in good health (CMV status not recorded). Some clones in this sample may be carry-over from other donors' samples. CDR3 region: CASSPGGRQQETQYF. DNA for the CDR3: TGTGCCAGCAGCCCGGGGGGACGCCAGCAAGAGACCCAGTACTTC.